Below, 7 T cell receptor beta chains from the same sample are listed, as sequenced in a study of cytomegalovirus exposure and HLA in healthy donors. Use of 60 Vbeta and 13 Jbeta primers characterized the PCR. Repertoires were generated with immunoSEQ multiplex PCR, while TCRdb's copy carries only in-frame clones and drops some. The sample has roughly 200,000 clones; roughly 79% are singletons. Material for sequencing was PBMCs. These receptors came from a man younger than 45 in good health and CMV-seronegative.

This clone was observed a handful of times. This chain uses TRBV29-1 with TRBJ1-2, with 8 bases that match TRBD1. The CDR3 runs to 14 residues. V was clipped by 0 bases and J by 5 bases; unmatched bases: 5. The germline CDR1 and CDR2 sequences are SQVTM and ANQGSEA. Written as DNA, the CDR3 is TGCAGCGTTGAAGATCCCAGGGGGCGGTATGGCTACACCTTC. Its protein is CSVEDPRGRYGYTF.

The chain links TRBV14 to TRBJ2-5, with D possibly TRBD1 on 6 matching bases. V dropped 8 bases and J dropped 1 base, with 8 bases sitting between them. There are 12 residues in the CDR3. Germline V gene sequence: CDR1 SGHDN, CDR2 FVKESK. This chain's CDR3 is CASGQRQETQYF. For the CDR3, the DNA is TGTGCCAGCGGACAGCGCCAAGAGACCCAGTACTTC. Full variable domain (missing parts from reference TRBV14 and TRBJ2-5): EAGVTQFPSHSVIEKGQTVTLRCDPISGHDNLYWYRRVMGKEIKFLLHFVKESKQDESGMPNNRFLAERTGGTYSTLKVQPAELEDSGVYFCASGQRQETQYFGPGTRLLVL.

The chain recombines TRBV4-1 with TRBJ2-3; 7 nucleotides line up with TRBD2. CDR1 and CDR2 from the germline V gene are MGHRA and YSYEKL. The CDR3 is made up of 15 amino acids. V lost 0 bases and J lost 3; bases outside the gene matches: 3. The CDR3 DNA reads as TGCGCCAGCAGCCAAGAGGGACTACTAACAGATACGCAGTATTTT. This sequence encodes CASSQEGLLTDTQYF.

The chain joins TRBV18 to TRBJ1-6, with D possibly TRBD1 on 6 matching bases. CDR1 is KGHSH and CDR2 is LQKENI in the germline V gene. V lost 3 bases, J lost 10 bases, and 13 bases lay in between. This CDR3 is built from 14 residues. CDR3 protein: CASSPLQGDSPLHF. The CDR3 nucleotides are TGTGCCAGCTCACCTTTACAGGGAGACTCACCCCTCCACTTT.

This clone was observed a handful of times. The rearrangement uses TRBV10-3 and TRBJ1-4; D is perhaps TRBD1 (6 bases). The CDR3 is 15 residues long. Deletions cut 6 bases from V and 0 bases from J, with 11 bases between. CDR1 is ENHRY and CDR2 is SYGVKD in the germline V gene. The CDR3 region has the DNA TGTGCCATCAGGTCAGGGGCTGCAACTAATGAAAAACTGTTTTTT. Protein: CAIRSGAATNEKLFF.

The genes are TRBV9 and TRBJ1-6; D gene ambiguous. The CDR3 sequence is 17 residues long. V gave up 4 bases and J gave up 5 bases, with 19 bases separating them. Germline values: CDR1 SGDLS, CDR2 YYNGEE. CDR3 coding DNA: TGTGCCAGCAGCCCCCGGCCGGGCGGGTCCCATAATTCACCCCTCCACTTT. This gives the protein CASSPRPGGSHNSPLHF.

V usage is TRBV11-2 and J usage is TRBJ2-3; tentative D call: TRBD1 (6 bases). In germline, CDR1 is SGHAT, CDR2 FQNNGV. V lost 4 bases to trimming and J lost 4 bases, with 21 bases between them. The CDR3 length is 17 residues. CDR3 sequence reads: CASSSAPGTPGADTQYF. DNA for the CDR3: TGTGCCAGCAGCTCGGCCCCCGGGACACCTGGGGCAGATACGCAGTATTTT.